Below are 29 T cell receptor beta chains sequenced from a single sample in a study of blood T cells in healthy people across ages. Primed by a sample-barcoded 5' primer and a J-beta primer mix, a second PCR proceeded for 7 to 11 cycles. MiXCR, applied by TCRdb to the 5' RACE reads, yields one record per CDR3 protein. This sample has approximately 810,000 distinct CDR3 sequences, with more than 25% found just once. Sequenced input: blood. These receptor sequences come from a woman of 80 years or more in good health.

The rearrangement links TRBV4-1 to TRBJ1-2, with a tentative D call TRBD1 (5 bases). Per germline, CDR1 MGHRA and CDR2 YSYEKL. The CDR3 sequence is 16 residues long. Deletions cut 1 base from V and 5 bases from J, with 17 bases between. Here the CDR3 DNA reads TGCGCCAGCAGCCAAGGTCCAAGGGGAGTAGGGTATGGCTACACCTTC. Residues: CASSQGPRGVGYGYTF.

CDR3 protein: CASSQDLMVAAYNEQFF. The CDR3 DNA reads TGCGCCAGCAGCCAAGATCTTATGGTTGCAGCCTACAATGAGCAGTTCTTC. The chain is built from TRBV4-3 and TRBJ2-1; no clear D gene. The germline V and J ends were trimmed by 0 bases and 2 bases, with 14 bases remaining between them. The germline V gene has CDR1 LGHNA and CDR2 YSLEER. This CDR3 is built from 17 residues.

Remarks on this clonotype: The junction and the germline gene differ at one end; a read error may be behind it. The J gene is TRBJ1-2, the V gene TRBV7-6; D not resolved. Germline CDR1 is SGHVS and CDR2 is FNYEAQ. CDR3 length: 15 amino acids. CDR3 nucleotide sequence: TGTGCCAGCAGCTTAGGGAGCAGTGCTGGCTATGGCTATACCTTC. Translation gives CASSLGSSAGYGYTF.

This CDR3 is CASSQSRGTIAGELFF. The CDR3 nucleotides read TGCGCCAGCAGCCAATCAAGGGGGACAATCGCCGGGGAGCTGTTTTTT. The J gene is TRBJ2-2, the V gene TRBV4-1; D might be TRBD1 (6 bases). The CDR3 has 16 amino acids. With 2 bases removed from V and 6 bases from J, the gap between germline ends came to 16 bases. Germline lookup yields CDR1 MGHRA and CDR2 YSYEKL.

This chain uses TRBV6-6 with TRBJ1-1, with TRBD1 as a possible D gene (5 bases). Per the germline V gene, CDR1 is MNHNY and CDR2 is SVGAGI (reference sequence). The CDR3 contains 13 residues. V was pared by 9 bases and J by 10 bases, with 21 bases between. This CDR3 reads CASSPDSGGGAFF. Here the CDR3 DNA reads TGTGCCAGTAGCCCCGATTCGGGCGGGGGAGCTTTCTTT.

The genes are TRBV27 and TRBJ2-7; no clear D. CDR1 is MNHEY, CDR2 SMNVEV, per germline (reference sequence). The V and J ends lost 6 bases and 6 bases respectively, with 15 bases between them. The CDR3 loop spans 13 amino acids. CDR3 protein: CASRLSDFGEQYF. The CDR3 nucleotides are TGTGCCAGCAGACTCTCGGATTTTGGCGAGCAGTACTTC.

A few counts support this clonotype. The junction departs from the called germline gene at one end, perhaps through a read error. V usage is TRBV12-3 or TRBV12-4 and J usage is TRBJ1-2, with a possible D match to TRBD1 (5 bases). CDR3 size: 14 residues. The CDR3 DNA reads as TGCGCCAGCAGTTTGGACAAGCGCCGACTTGGCTACACCTTC. Its translation is CASSLDKRRLGYTF.

This clonotype was found many times. The rearrangement links TRBV6-1 to TRBJ1-6; 7 nucleotides match TRBD1. This CDR3 is built from 15 residues. Looked up from germline, CDR1 is MNHNS and CDR2 is SASEGT. V lost 3 bases and J lost 7; bases outside the gene matches: 6. CDR3 coding DNA: TGTGCCAGCAGTGAGACGGGACAGAAGAATTCACCCCTCCACTTT. Protein sequence: CASSETGQKNSPLHF.

There are many counts of this clonotype. The V gene is TRBV7-2, the J gene TRBJ2-7, with no clear D. V was cut by 4 bases and J by 5 bases, with 9 bases left in between. Germline CDR1 is SGHTA and CDR2 is FQGNSA. The CDR3 consists of 12 residues. The DNA for the CDR3 is TGTGCCAGCAGCTCGACAACGCACGAGCAGTACTTC. This encodes CASSSTTHEQYF.

This clonotype appeared a few times. J is TRBJ2-1 and V is TRBV4-3; 10 bases align to TRBD1. J gave up 5 bases and V 4 bases, and 14 bases lay outside the gene matches. Germline-derived CDR1 and CDR2 are LGHNA and YSLEER. The CDR3 consists of 18 residues. The CDR3 DNA is TGCGCCAGCAGCCTCTACGCCGGGGTGGGACAGGGGAACAATGAGCAGTTCTTC. It translates to CASSLYAGVGQGNNEQFF.

This clonotype was observed a few times. A much larger clone is a single base away; this may be a read error. This chain links TRBV6-6 with TRBJ2-1; the match to TRBD2 covers 8 bases. The DNA end is a closer match to TRBJ2-7, so the J assignment may be wrong. CDR3 length equals 16 residues. The germline V gene encodes CDR1 MNHNY and CDR2 SVGAGI (reference sequence). CDR3: CASLDRGGGIYNEQYF. CDR3 nucleotides: TGTGCCAGCCTTGATAGGGGCGGGGGGATATACAATGAGCAGTACTTC.

This clonotype was seen at least ten times. The gene calls are TRBV4-2 and TRBJ1-2; unclear D gene. This CDR3 is 12 amino acids long. Germline V gene sequence: CDR1 LGHNA, CDR2 YNFKEQ. Trimming left V 1 base short and J 7 bases short, with 7 bases between. DNA for the CDR3: TGTGCCAGCAGCCAAGGGGTTACTGGCTACACCTTC. Residues: CASSQGVTGYTF.

This chain uses TRBV19 with TRBJ1-1, with 8 bases aligning to TRBD1. CDR3 length equals 15 residues. After removal of 5 bases from V and 6 bases from J, the junction contained 11 bases not matched to a gene. The germline gives CDR1 LNHDA, CDR2 SQIVND (reference sequence). The CDR3 DNA sequence: TGTGCCAGTAGTTCCCTCGGACAGGGAATGTCTGAAGCTTTCTTT. This sequence encodes CASSSLGQGMSEAFF.

This clonotype came up a few times. The chain joins TRBV9 to TRBJ2-1; 9 bases are a match to TRBD2. After removal of 0 bases from V and 6 bases from J, the junction contained 4 bases not matched to a gene. CDR1 and CDR2 (germline): SGDLS, YYNGEE. CDR3 size: 15 residues. This chain's CDR3 is CASSVAGTSCNEQFF. For the CDR3, the DNA is TGTGCCAGCAGCGTAGCTGGGACTAGCTGCAATGAGCAGTTCTTC.

Comments on this clonotype: A much more abundant neighbour one base away suggests this may be a read error. The rearrangement joins TRBV12-3 or TRBV12-4 to TRBJ1-1; 7 nucleotides agree with TRBD1. CDR3 length: 14 residues. CDR3 protein: CANSHNRGSSEAFF. The DNA for the CDR3 is TGTGCCAACAGTCATAACAGGGGTTCGAGTGAAGCTTTCTTT.

This clonotype showed up just a few times. V gene TRBV6-1 combines with J gene TRBJ1-5; TRBD1 matches at 9 bases. The CDR3 is made up of 16 amino acids. Per germline, CDR1 MNHNS and CDR2 SASEGT. V lost 6 bases and J lost 4; bases outside the gene matches: 10. The DNA for the CDR3 is TGTGCCAGCAGAGATTGGACAGGGGTTACGAATCAGCCCCAGCATTTT. It yields the protein CASRDWTGVTNQPQHF.

This clonotype has at least ten counts. The V gene is TRBV5-1, the J gene TRBJ1-2; D gene uncertain. The V and J ends lost 0 bases and 5 bases respectively, with 11 bases between them. CDR3 length equals 14 residues. Germline V gene data show CDR1 as SGHRS and CDR2 as YFSETQ. CDR3: CASSLAEAAYGYTF. CDR3 nucleotide sequence: TGCGCCAGCAGCTTGGCCGAGGCAGCTTATGGCTACACCTTC. The entire variable domain, with the rest obtained from reference TRBV5-1 and TRBJ1-2, is as follows: KAGVTQTPRYLIKTRGQQVTLSCSPISGHRSVSWYQQTPGQGLQFLFEYFSETQRNKGNFPGRFSGRQFSNSRSEMNVSTLELGDSALYLCASSLAEAAYGYTFGSGTRLTVV.

The CDR3 sequence: CASSWAGGSNTEAFF. In DNA form, the CDR3 reads TGTGCCAGCAGTTGGGCAGGGGGGTCGAACACTGAAGCTTTCTTT. The chain uses TRBV12-3 or TRBV12-4 and TRBJ1-1, with 7 bases that match TRBD1. With 4 bases clipped from V and 1 base from J, the junction kept 6 bases outside the gene matches. The CDR3 is 15 residues long.

This clonotype was seen only a few times. This may come from a read error, since a much larger clone is one base off. The J gene is TRBJ2-5, the V gene TRBV7-9; D is unresolved. This CDR3 comprises 12 residues. Germline CDR1 reads SEHNR; CDR2 reads FQNEAQ (reference sequence). Trimming took 4 bases from V and 6 from J, leaving 9 bases between them. In DNA, the CDR3 is TGTGCCAGCAGCTCTAGTACCCAGACCCAGTACTTC. Translating it yields CASSSSTQTQYF. Complete variable domain (other parts from reference TRBV7-9 and TRBJ2-5): DTGVSQNPRHKITKRGQNVTFRCDPISEHNRLYWYRQTLGQGPEFLTYFQNEAQLEKSRLLSDRFSAERPKGSFSTLEIQRTEQGDSAMYLCASSSSTQTQYFGPGTRLLVL.

This chain uses TRBV5-1 with TRBJ1-4; 9 bases agree with TRBD1. Trimming at V came to 5 bases and at J to 8 bases, leaving 10 bases not matched to a gene. Germline lookup yields CDR1 SGHRS and CDR2 YFSETQ. This CDR3 comprises 15 residues. The CDR3: CASRFRDRDFEKLFF. DNA for the CDR3: TGCGCCAGCAGATTCCGGGACAGGGACTTCGAAAAACTGTTTTTT.

On this clonotype: One end of the junction varies from germline; a read error may be responsible. This chain connects TRBV12-3 or TRBV12-4 to TRBJ2-3; D is ambiguous. CDR3 size: 15 residues. The CDR3 DNA is TGTGCCAGCAGAAAAATGAGAGTGAGCGCAGATGCGCAGTATTTT. Its translation: CASRKMRVSADAQYF.

J is TRBJ2-6 and V is TRBV6-5; D is ambiguous. Trimming cost V 0 bases and J 1 base, with 7 bases left between them. CDR3 length: 16 residues. From germline, CDR1 is MNHEY and CDR2 SVGAGI. The CDR3 nucleotides are TGTGCCAGCAGTTACTCGTCGACTTCTGGGGCCAACGTCCTGACTTTC. It translates to CASSYSSTSGANVLTF.

Notes on this clonotype: A much larger clone differs from this one at a single base, so this may be a read error. The chain couples TRBV28 to TRBJ2-1; 9 bases fit TRBD1. CDR1 and CDR2 (germline): MDHEN, SYDVKM. The CDR3 totals 15 residues. The CDR3 loop reads CASSLGTGTANEPFF. The CDR3 DNA reads as TGTGCCAGCAGTTTAGGGACAGGGACGGCCAATGAGCCGTTCTTC.

This clonotype was seen a few times. This chain links TRBV5-1 with TRBJ2-7, with D possibly matching TRBD1 (6 bases). The CDR3 consists of 14 residues. Trimming left V 0 bases short and J 5 bases short, with 12 bases between. Per the germline V gene, CDR1 is SGHRS and CDR2 is YFSETQ. This CDR3 reads CASSLGQAHHEQYF. CDR3 coding DNA: TGCGCCAGCAGCTTGGGACAGGCCCACCACGAGCAGTACTTC.

V is TRBV20-1 and J is TRBJ1-6; D might be TRBD1 (6 bases). Germline-derived CDR1 and CDR2 are DFQATT and SNEGSKA (reference sequence). The CDR3 is 14 residues long. Trimming cost V 5 bases and J 10 bases, with 18 bases left between them. The DNA of the CDR3 is TGCAGTGCTTACACAGGGTACGGGAAATCACCCCTCCACTTT. Translation: CSAYTGYGKSPLHF.

This clonotype was picked up one time. The chain links TRBV5-1 to TRBJ2-2; 8 bases align to TRBD2. V was pared by 3 bases and J by 6 bases, with 13 bases of the junction left unmatched. Per the germline V gene, CDR1 is SGHRS and CDR2 is YFSETQ. CDR3 length: 17 residues. CDR3 sequence (DNA): TGCGCCAGCAGCTCTATCCCGGGACTAGGGGTCTCCGGGGAGCTGTTTTTT. It codes for CASSSIPGLGVSGELFF.

This clonotype was seen many times. V and J are TRBV2 and TRBJ2-5, with TRBD1 matching 7 bases. Unmatched junction bases numbered 9, after V lost 6 bases and J lost 5 bases. The germline gives CDR1 SNHLY, CDR2 FYNNEI. This CDR3 region has 14 residues. The CDR3: CASSSGQLGETQYF. DNA for the CDR3: TGTGCCAGCAGCTCGGGACAGTTGGGGGAGACCCAGTACTTC.

The chain combines TRBV5-5 with TRBJ2-1; D may be TRBD2 (6 bases). CDR3 length equals 17 residues. V was trimmed by 4 bases and J by 3 bases, leaving 20 bases between them. Looked up from germline, CDR1 is SGHKS and CDR2 is YYEKEE (reference sequence). The CDR3 spells CASSPNRGTLDYNEQFF. The DNA of the CDR3 is TGTGCCAGCAGCCCTAACCGTGGGACTTTAGACTACAATGAGCAGTTCTTC. The full variable domain, in which reference TRBV5-5 and TRBJ2-1 provide the parts outside the CDR3, is DAGVTQSPTHLIKTRGQQVTLRCSPISGHKSVSWYQQVLGQGPQFIFQYYEKEERGRGNFPDRFSARQFPNYSSELNVNALLLGDSALYLCASSPNRGTLDYNEQFFGPGTRLTVL.

This clonotype has more than one count but fewer than ten. The chain joins TRBV7-8 to TRBJ1-5, with TRBD1 as a possible D gene (5 bases). The CDR3 runs to 13 residues. Germline values: CDR1 SGHVS, CDR2 FQNEAQ. Trimming took 5 bases from V and 5 from J, leaving 10 bases between them. This CDR3 reads CASSRIGDQPQHF. For the CDR3, the DNA is TGTGCCAGCAGCCGAATAGGGGATCAGCCCCAGCATTTT.